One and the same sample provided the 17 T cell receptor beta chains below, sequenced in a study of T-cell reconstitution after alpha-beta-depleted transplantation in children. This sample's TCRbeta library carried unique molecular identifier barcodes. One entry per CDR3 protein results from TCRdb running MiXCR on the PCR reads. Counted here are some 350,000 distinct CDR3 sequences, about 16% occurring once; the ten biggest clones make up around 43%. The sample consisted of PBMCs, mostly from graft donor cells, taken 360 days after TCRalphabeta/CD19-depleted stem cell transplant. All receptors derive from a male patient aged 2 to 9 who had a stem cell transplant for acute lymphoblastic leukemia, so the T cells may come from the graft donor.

The CDR3 nucleotides read TGTGCCACCAGTGATTTCTCCAGGGGAAACACCATATATTTT. Translating gives CATSDFSRGNTIYF. The rearrangement joins TRBV24-1 to TRBJ1-3; D is uncertain. The V gene lost 1 base and the J gene lost 4 bases, with 7 bases spanning the gap. Per the germline V gene, CDR1 is KGHDR and CDR2 is SFDVKD. CDR3 length equals 14 residues.

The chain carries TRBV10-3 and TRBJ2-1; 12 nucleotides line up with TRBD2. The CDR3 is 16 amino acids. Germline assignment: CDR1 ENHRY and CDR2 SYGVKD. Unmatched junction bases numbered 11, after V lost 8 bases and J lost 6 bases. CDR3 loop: CAIRGLAGGPGNEQFF. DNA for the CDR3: TGTGCCATCCGGGGGCTAGCGGGAGGGCCAGGCAATGAGCAGTTCTTC.

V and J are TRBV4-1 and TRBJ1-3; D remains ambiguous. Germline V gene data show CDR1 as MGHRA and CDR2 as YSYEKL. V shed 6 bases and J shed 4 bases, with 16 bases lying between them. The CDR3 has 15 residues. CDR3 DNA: TGCGCCAGCAGATCCCACGCGATTGGAGGAAACACCATATATTTT. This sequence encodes CASRSHAIGGNTIYF.

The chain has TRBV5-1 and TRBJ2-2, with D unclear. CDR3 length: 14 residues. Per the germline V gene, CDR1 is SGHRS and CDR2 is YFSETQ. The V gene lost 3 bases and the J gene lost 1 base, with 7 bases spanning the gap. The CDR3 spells CASSSGENTGELFF. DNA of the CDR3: TGCGCCAGCAGCTCTGGGGAGAACACCGGGGAGCTGTTTTTT.

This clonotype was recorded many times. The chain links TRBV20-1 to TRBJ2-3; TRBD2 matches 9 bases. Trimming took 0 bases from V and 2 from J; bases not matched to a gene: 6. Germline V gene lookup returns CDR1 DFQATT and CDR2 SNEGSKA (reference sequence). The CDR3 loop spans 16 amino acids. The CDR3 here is CSARDLAGGDTDTQYF. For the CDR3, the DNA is TGCAGTGCTAGAGATTTGGCGGGAGGGGACACAGATACGCAGTATTTT.

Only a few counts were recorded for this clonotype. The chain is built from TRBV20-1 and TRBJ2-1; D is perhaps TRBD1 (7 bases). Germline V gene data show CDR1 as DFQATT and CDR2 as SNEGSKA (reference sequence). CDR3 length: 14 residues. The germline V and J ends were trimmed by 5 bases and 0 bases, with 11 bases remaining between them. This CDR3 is CSAFRGASYNEQFF. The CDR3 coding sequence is TGCAGTGCTTTCAGGGGGGCCTCCTACAATGAGCAGTTCTTC.

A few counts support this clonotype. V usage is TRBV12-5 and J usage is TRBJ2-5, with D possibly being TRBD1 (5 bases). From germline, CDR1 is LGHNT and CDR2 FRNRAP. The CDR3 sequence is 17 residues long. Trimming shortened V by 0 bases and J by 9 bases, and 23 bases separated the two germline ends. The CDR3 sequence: CASGLVPDRSLGGAQYF. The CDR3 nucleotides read TGTGCTAGTGGTTTGGTACCTGACAGATCCCTTGGTGGGGCCCAGTACTTC.

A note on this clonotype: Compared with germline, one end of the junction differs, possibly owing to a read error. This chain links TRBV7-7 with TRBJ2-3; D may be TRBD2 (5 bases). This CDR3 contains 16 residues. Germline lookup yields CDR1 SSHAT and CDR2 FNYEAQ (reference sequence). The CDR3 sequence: CASSLGRPGSTDTQYF. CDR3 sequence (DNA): TGTGCTAGCAGCTTAGGGCGCCCGGGGAGCACAGATACGCAGTATTTT.

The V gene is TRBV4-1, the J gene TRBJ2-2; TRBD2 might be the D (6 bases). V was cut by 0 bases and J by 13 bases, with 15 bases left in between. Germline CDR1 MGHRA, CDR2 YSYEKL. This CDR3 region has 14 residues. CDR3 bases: TGCGCCAGCAGCCAAGAGTTTTGGGGGGTAGGGCTGTTTTTT. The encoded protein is CASSQEFWGVGLFF.

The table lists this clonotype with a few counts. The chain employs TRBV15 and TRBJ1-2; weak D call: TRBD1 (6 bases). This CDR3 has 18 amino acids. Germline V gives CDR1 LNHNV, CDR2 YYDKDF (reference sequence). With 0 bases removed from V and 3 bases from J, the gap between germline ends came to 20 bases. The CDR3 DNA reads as TGTGCCACCAGCAGAGATTGGGTCGAAGAGACAGGCGACTATGGCTACACCTTC. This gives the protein CATSRDWVEETGDYGYTF.

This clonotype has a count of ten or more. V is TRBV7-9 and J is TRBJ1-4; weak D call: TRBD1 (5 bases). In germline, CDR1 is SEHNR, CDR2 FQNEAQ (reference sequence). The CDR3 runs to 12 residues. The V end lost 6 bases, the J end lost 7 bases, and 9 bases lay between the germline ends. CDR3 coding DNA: TGTGCCAGCAGTCGAGGGGCTGAAAAACTGTTTTTT. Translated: CASSRGAEKLFF. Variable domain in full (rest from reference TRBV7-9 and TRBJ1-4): DTGVSQNPRHKITKRGQNVTFRCDPISEHNRLYWYRQTLGQGPEFLTYFQNEAQLEKSRLLSDRFSAERPKGSFSTLEIQRTEQGDSAMYLCASSRGAEKLFFGSGTQLSVL.

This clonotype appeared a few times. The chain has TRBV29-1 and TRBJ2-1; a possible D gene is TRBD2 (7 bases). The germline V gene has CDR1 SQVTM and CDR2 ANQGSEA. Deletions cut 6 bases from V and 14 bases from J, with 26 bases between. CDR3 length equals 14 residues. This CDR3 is CSVSWEGGGPLEFF. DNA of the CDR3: TGCAGCGTCTCCTGGGAAGGGGGGGGACCTTTGGAGTTCTTC.

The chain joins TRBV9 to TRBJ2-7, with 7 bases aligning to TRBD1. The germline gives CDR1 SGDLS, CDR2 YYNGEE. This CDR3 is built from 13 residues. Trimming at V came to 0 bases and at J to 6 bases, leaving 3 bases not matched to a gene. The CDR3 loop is CASSVVAGGEQYF. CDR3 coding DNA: TGTGCCAGCAGCGTAGTAGCAGGGGGCGAGCAGTACTTC.

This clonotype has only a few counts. CDR3 residues: CASSYNRGDTGELFF. In DNA form, the CDR3 reads TGCGCCAGCAGCTACAACAGGGGAGACACCGGGGAGCTGTTTTTT. V is TRBV5-1 and J is TRBJ2-2, with 7 positions matching TRBD1. The V segment lost 3 bases and the J segment 3 bases; nucleotides outside the gene matches: 5. Per the germline V gene, CDR1 is SGHRS and CDR2 is YFSETQ. CDR3 length: 15 residues.

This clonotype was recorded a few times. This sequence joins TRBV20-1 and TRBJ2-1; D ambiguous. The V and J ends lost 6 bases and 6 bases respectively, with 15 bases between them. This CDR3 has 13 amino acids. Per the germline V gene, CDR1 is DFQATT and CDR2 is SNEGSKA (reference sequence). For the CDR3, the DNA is TGCAGTGCCCTTGCTTCGGCTGGCAATGAGCAGTTCTTC. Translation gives CSALASAGNEQFF.

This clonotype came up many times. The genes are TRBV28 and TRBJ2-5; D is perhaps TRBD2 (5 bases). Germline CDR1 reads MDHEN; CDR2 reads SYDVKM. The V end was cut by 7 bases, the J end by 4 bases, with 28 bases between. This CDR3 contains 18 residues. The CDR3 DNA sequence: TGTGCCAGCACCACTTCGAGGCTAGCCCTGATCCCCCGAGAGACCCAGTACTTC. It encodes CASTTSRLALIPRETQYF.

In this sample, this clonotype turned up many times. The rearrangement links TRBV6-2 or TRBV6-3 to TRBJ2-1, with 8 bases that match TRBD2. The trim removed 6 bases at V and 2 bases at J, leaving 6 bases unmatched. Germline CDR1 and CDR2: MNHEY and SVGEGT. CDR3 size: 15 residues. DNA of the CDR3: TGTGCCAGCAGGACCGGGACTAGAACCTACAATGAGCAGTTCTTC. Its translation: CASRTGTRTYNEQFF.